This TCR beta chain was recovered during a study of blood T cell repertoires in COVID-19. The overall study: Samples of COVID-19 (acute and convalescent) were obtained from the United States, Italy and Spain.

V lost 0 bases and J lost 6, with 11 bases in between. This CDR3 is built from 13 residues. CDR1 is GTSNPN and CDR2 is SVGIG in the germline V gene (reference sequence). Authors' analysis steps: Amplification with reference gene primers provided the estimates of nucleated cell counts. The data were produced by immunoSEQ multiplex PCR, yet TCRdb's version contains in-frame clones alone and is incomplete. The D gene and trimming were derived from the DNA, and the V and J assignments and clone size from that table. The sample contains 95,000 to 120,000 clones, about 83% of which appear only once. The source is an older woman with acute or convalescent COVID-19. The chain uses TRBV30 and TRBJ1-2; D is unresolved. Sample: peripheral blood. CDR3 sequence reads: CAWSVRGPDGYTF. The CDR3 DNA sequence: TGTGCCTGGAGTGTACGAGGCCCGGATGGCTACACCTTC.